The 11 T cell receptor beta chains listed next were all sequenced from one sample in a study of cytomegalovirus exposure and HLA in healthy donors. Researchers ran the PCR with 60 Vbeta and 13 Jbeta primers. Repertoires were generated with immunoSEQ multiplex PCR, while TCRdb's copy carries only in-frame clones and drops some. The data contain around 120,000 clones, approximately 80% of them singletons. The sample taken for sequencing was PBMCs. The receptors were gathered from a man aged 18-30 years in good health and CMV-seronegative.

This chain uses TRBV19 with TRBJ2-3; tentative D call: TRBD2 (5 bases). V lost 5 bases and J 2 bases, leaving 8 bases between the germline ends. Germline values: CDR1 LNHDA, CDR2 SQIVND (reference sequence). This CDR3 is built from 13 residues. This chain's CDR3 is CASSPGSTDTQYF. The CDR3 DNA follows: TGTGCCAGTAGTCCGGGATCCACAGATACGCAGTATTTT. The full variable domain, rest sourced from reference TRBV19 and TRBJ2-3, is DGGITQSPKYLFRKEGQNVTLSCEQNLNHDAMYWYRQDPGQGLRLIYYSQIVNDFQKGDIAEGYSVSREKKESFPLTVTSAQKNPTAFYLCASSPGSTDTQYFGPGTRLTVL.

The V gene is TRBV9, the J gene TRBJ2-3; 7 positions agree with TRBD2. The J segment lost 6 bases and the V segment lost 0 bases, leaving 16 bases of the junction unmatched. Germline loops: CDR1 SGDLS, CDR2 YYNGEE. The CDR3 runs to 18 residues. CDR3 nucleotide sequence: TGTGCCAGCAGCGTAGACAGTTCCCCTGCGGGAGCGAGGGATACGCAGTATTTT. It specifies CASSVDSSPAGARDTQYF.

The CDR3 sequence is CASRSLAVLADTQYF. The CDR3 region has the DNA TGTGCCAGCAGGTCTTTAGCGGTTCTGGCAGATACGCAGTATTTT. The V call is TRBV6-5, the J call TRBJ2-3; maybe TRBD2 (6 bases). V was clipped by 6 bases and J by 4 bases, with 17 bases between them. This CDR3 contains 15 residues. Germline V CDR1 and CDR2: MNHEY, SVGAGI.

J is TRBJ2-5 and V is TRBV5-1; TRBD1 aligns across 8 bases. The ends lost 0 bases at V and 5 bases at J; junction bases unmatched: 12. The CDR3 contains 17 residues. CDR1 is SGHRS, CDR2 YFSETQ, per germline. The CDR3 DNA reads as TGCGCCAGCAGCTTGGGTGTGACAGGGGCCCCCCGGGAGACCCAGTACTTC. Protein: CASSLGVTGAPRETQYF.

V is TRBV5-1 and J is TRBJ2-1, with 12 nucleotides matching TRBD2. Per the germline V gene, CDR1 is SGHRS and CDR2 is YFSETQ. The CDR3 consists of 17 residues. J gave up 9 bases and V 0 bases, and 10 bases lay outside the gene matches. Here the CDR3 DNA reads TGCGCCAGCAGCTTGGGGGTGACTAGCGGGAGATCGGCTGAGCAGTTCTTC. Translation gives CASSLGVTSGRSAEQFF.

CDR3 residues: CASSLLTSYQETQYF. Here the CDR3 DNA reads TGTGCCAGCAGCTTGCTGACTAGCTACCAAGAGACCCAGTACTTC. This rearrangement joins TRBV5-6 to TRBJ2-5, with 7 bases matching TRBD2. The CDR3 is 15 amino acids. The germline gives CDR1 SGHDT, CDR2 YYEEEE. The V segment lost 1 base and the J segment 0 bases; nucleotides outside the gene matches: 3.

The sample holds one count of this clone. J is TRBJ2-7 and V is TRBV7-6, with 8 bases identical to TRBD2. The tail of the sequence fits TRBJ2-1 better, so the J call may be wrong. Germline assignment: CDR1 SGHVS and CDR2 FNYEAQ. There are 16 residues in the CDR3. DNA of the CDR3: TGTGCCAGCAGCTTAAATTCGGGAGGGGGAACGGATGAGCAGTTCTTC. Protein sequence: CASSLNSGGGTDEQFF.

The CDR3 loop is CASSTQNTQYF. Here the CDR3 DNA reads TGTGCCAGCAGCACACAAAATACGCAGTATTTT. This rearrangement joins TRBV7-2 to TRBJ2-3; D gene ambiguous. V lost 5 bases and J lost 7, with 7 bases in between. The CDR3 contains 11 residues. Germline V gene sequence: CDR1 SGHTA, CDR2 FQGNSA.

The V call is TRBV7-9, the J call TRBJ1-1; no clear D. Trimming took off 3 bases at V and 1 base at J, with 12 bases between the two ends. This CDR3 is 15 amino acids long. CDR1 is SEHNR, CDR2 FQNEAQ, per germline (reference sequence). In DNA form, the CDR3 reads TGTGCCAGCAGCTTTGCGTCAGAGGCGAACACTGAAGCTTTCTTT. This translates into CASSFASEANTEAFF.

The rearrangement links TRBV19 to TRBJ1-3; a weak D match, TRBD1 (6 bases). V lost 7 bases and J lost 8, with 21 bases in between. The CDR3 extends over 15 amino acids. Germline assignment: CDR1 LNHDA and CDR2 SQIVND (reference sequence). The CDR3 nucleotides read TGTGCCAGTAAGCCCGGACAGAATAGTTGGTACACCATATATTTT. Its protein is CASKPGQNSWYTIYF. Based on the CDR3 plus reference TRBV19 and TRBJ1-3, the full variable domain is DGGITQSPKYLFRKEGQNVTLSCEQNLNHDAMYWYRQDPGQGLRLIYYSQIVNDFQKGDIAEGYSVSREKKESFPLTVTSAQKNPTAFYLCASKPGQNSWYTIYFGEGSWLTVV.

The J gene is TRBJ1-1, the V gene TRBV18; D is uncertain. Germline V CDR1 and CDR2: KGHSH, LQKENI. This CDR3 has 15 amino acids. The V end lost 3 bases, the J end lost 2 bases, and 13 bases lay between the germline ends. The CDR3 coding sequence is TGTGCCAGCTCACCTATCGAAGGAGTCAACACTGAAGCTTTCTTT. Encoded protein: CASSPIEGVNTEAFF.